The rows below give T cell receptor beta chains drawn from one sample of a study of cytomegalovirus exposure and HLA in healthy donors. This table comes from immunoSEQ multiplex PCR, and its TCRdb copy is limited to in-frame clones, with some not included. The sample comprises roughly 160,000 clones, approximately 80% of which are singletons, and about 3.1% rests with the top ten. Sequenced sample: PBMCs. The receptors come from a woman aged 45 to 65 in good health and CMV-seropositive. Each CDR3 is given with its conserved first and last residue. A D gene is named only where the DNA matches it firmly. Size values are once, few and many counts, or a class for expanded clones, and some rows have none.

j_call d_call v_call clone_size cdr3_nt cdr3_aa
TRBJ2-3 . TRBV7-3 . TGTGCCAGCAGCCCAGTAGCGGCTAGCACAGATACGCAGTATTTT CASSPVAASTDTQYF
TRBJ2-4 . TRBV7-2 few TGTGCCAGCAGCTGGGGGGGGGCGAGGGACATTCAGTACTTC CASSWGGARDIQYF
TRBJ1-3 . TRBV23-1 . TGCGCCAGCAGCCCACGACCGGGACTGCACTCTGGAAACACCATATATTTT CASSPRPGLHSGNTIYF
TRBJ2-1 TRBD2 TRBV14 . TGTGCCAGCAGCCTCACGGGGGGGGGCCACAATGAGCAGTTCTTC CASSLTGGGHNEQFF
TRBJ2-2 . TRBV5-6 . TGTGCCAGCAGCTTGGACGACCGATACGAGGACACCGGGGAGCTGTTTTTT CASSLDDRYEDTGELFF
TRBJ2-7 . TRBV9 . TGTGCCAGCAGCGTAGACCCTAGCTCCTACGAGCAGTACTTC CASSVDPSSYEQYF
TRBJ2-5 TRBD2 TRBV2 . TGTGCCAGCAGTGAACTAGCGGGAGGAGGAGAGACCCAGTACTTC CASSELAGGGETQYF
TRBJ2-3 TRBD2 TRBV27 few TGTGCCAGCAGCGGACTAGCGGGACGCACAGATACGCAGTATTTT CASSGLAGRTDTQYF
TRBJ1-1 . TRBV9 once TGTGCCAGCAGCCCCGGGACAACAAGGATGAACACTGAAGCTTTCTTT CASSPGTTRMNTEAFF
TRBJ2-1 . TRBV30 . TGTGCCTGGAGCCCAGGGGACGTTAGCAATGAGCAGTTCTTC CAWSPGDVSNEQFF
TRBJ2-3 . TRBV29-1 once TGCAGCGTTGAAAGGGGGGGCCAGCCAGATACGCAGTATTTT CSVERGGQPDTQYF
TRBJ2-3 TRBD2 TRBV5-1 . TGCGCCAGCAGCCTGCAGGGCGGGGGGGCCGATACGCAGTATTTT CASSLQGGGADTQYF
TRBJ2-2 . TRBV18 . TGTGCCAGCTCAGCGCAGACAGGGAACACCGGGGAGCTGTTTTTT CASSAQTGNTGELFF
TRBJ2-2 TRBD2 TRBV7-2 . TGTGCCAGCAGCTATCAACCGACTAGCGGGGGGACCGGGGAGCTGTTTTTT CASSYQPTSGGTGELFF
TRBJ1-1 . TRBV30 . TGTGCCTGGACCCAGGGATGGGCCACTGAAGCTTTCTTT CAWTQGWATEAFF
TRBJ2-3 TRBD1 TRBV5-8 once TGTGCCAGCAGCTTCGGGACAGGGGGCGCGGGGCGGGTCACAGATACGCAGTATTTT CASSFGTGGAGRVTDTQYF
TRBJ2-2 . TRBV19 . TGTGCCAGTAGTATAGATCAAGGGGCCCCCACCGGGGAGCTGTTTTTT CASSIDQGAPTGELFF
TRBJ1-2 TRBD1 TRBV19 . TGTGCCAGTAGGACAGGGAATGGCTACACCTTC CASRTGNGYTF
TRBJ1-6 . TRBV5-1 . TGCGCCAGCAGCTTGTCACGCCAGGGTGAGAATAATTCACCCCTCCACTTT CASSLSRQGENNSPLHF
TRBJ1-1 . TRBV11-3 . TGTGCCAGCAGCCCCGGGGGGGAGACCGCTCAGGCTTTCTTT CASSPGGETAQAFF
TRBJ1-2 TRBD1 TRBV5-1 . TGCGCCAGCAGCTCGTCCGGGACAGAAAGTGTAAAGAATGGCTACACCTTC CASSSSGTESVKNGYTF
TRBJ2-5 . TRBV7-8 . TGTGCCAGCAGCCAACCGGGACTTCAAGAGACCCAGTACTTC CASSQPGLQETQYF
TRBJ2-1 . TRBV11-3 few TGTGCCAGCAGCCCCCGGTTGCTGTATAATGAGCAGTTCTTC CASSPRLLYNEQFF
TRBJ1-1 TRBD1 TRBV7-2 . TGTGCCAGCAGCTTAGACGGGACAGGGGACACTGAAGCTTTCTTT CASSLDGTGDTEAFF
TRBJ1-2 . TRBV5-1 . TGCGCCAGCAGCTCCCTCTCCGGGGGGGCAGGGGGCTACACCTTC CASSSLSGGAGGYTF
TRBJ2-6 . TRBV5-1 few TGCGCCAGCAGCTTGGGGGCTGGGGCCAACGGCCTGACTTTC CASSLGAGANGLTF
TRBJ1-3 . TRBV7-6 . TGTGCCAGCAGCTTAGTGGCAGGCTCTGGAAACACCATATATTTT CASSLVAGSGNTIYF
TRBJ2-3 . TRBV7-9 . TGTGCCAGCAGCCGGGACCCGCGGGGTACGCAGTATTTT CASSRDPRGTQYF
TRBJ2-7 TRBD2 TRBV7-2 . TGTGCCAGCAGCTCCTCCTGGAATAGCGGGGGGGCCGTTCAGTACTTC CASSSSWNSGGAVQYF
TRBJ2-1 . TRBV15 once TGTGCCACCAGCAGAGCCGGGACACGATACAATGAGCAGTTCTTC CATSRAGTRYNEQFF
TRBJ2-6 . TRBV7-9 . TGTGCCAGCAGCCTAACCCGGTTGCGCCCTGGGGCCAACGTCCTGACTTTC CASSLTRLRPGANVLTF
TRBJ2-2 TRBD1 TRBV6-5 . TGTGCCAGCAGGCCGACAGGGGTGAGGGGGGAGCTGTTTTTT CASRPTGVRGELFF
TRBJ1-4 TRBD1 TRBV11-3 . TGTGCCAGCAGCCCAAGGACAGGGGATAATGAAAAACTGTTTTTT CASSPRTGDNEKLFF
TRBJ2-4 TRBD2 TRBV7-3 few TGTGCCAGCAGCTTAACAGGGTCCGCGGGGGGGATTCAGTACTTC CASSLTGSAGGIQYF
TRBJ1-1 . TRBV9 . TGTGCCAGCAGCGCGAGGGGGGGGGTGAACACTGAAGCTTTCTTT CASSARGGVNTEAFF
TRBJ2-2 . TRBV6-1 few TGTGCCAGCACCAAGGACAGAACGAACACCGGGGAGCTGTTTTTT CASTKDRTNTGELFF
TRBJ2-3 . TRBV27 . TGTGCCAGCAGGCGTACAGGGTTGGTTGGAGATACGCAGTATTTT CASRRTGLVGDTQYF
TRBJ1-1 . TRBV29-1 . TGCAGCGTTGTTTCAGGGGACACTGAAGCTTTCTTT CSVVSGDTEAFF
TRBJ1-4 . TRBV7-9 . TGTGCCAGCAGCTTCGGACGGGAGAGGAAACTGTTTTTT CASSFGRERKLFF
TRBJ1-2 . TRBV11-2 . TGTGCCAGCAGCTTAGACCGCTCGGGAGGGGGAAGAGGCTACACCTTC CASSLDRSGGGRGYTF
TRBJ2-3 . TRBV5-4 . TGTGCCAGCAGGTGGGGTGGGGGACTCCAAACCGATACGCAGTATTTT CASRWGGGLQTDTQYF
TRBJ1-2 . TRBV7-6 . TGTGCCAGCAGCTTAAGAGACAGCGCTTATGGCTACACCTTC CASSLRDSAYGYTF
TRBJ2-6 TRBD1 TRBV27 . TGTGCCAGCAGTCCACTAAGGGTTGGGGACAGGCAAACCTCTGGGGCCAACGGCCTGACTTTC CASSPLRVGDRQTSGANGLTF
TRBJ2-2 . TRBV27 . TGTGCCAGCAGTTCTTTACAGTTATACACCGGGGAGCTGTTTTTT CASSSLQLYTGELFF
TRBJ2-7 . TRBV27 . TGTGCCAGCAGTTTAACTAGCTGGAGCTCCTACGAGCAGTACTTC CASSLTSWSSYEQYF
TRBJ2-1 . TRBV28 few TGTGCCAGCAGTCAATCCTACAATGAGCAGTTCTTC CASSQSYNEQFF
TRBJ2-3 TRBD2 TRBV7-2 few TGTGCCAGCAGCTTTAGCGGGCGCACAGATACGCAGTATTTT CASSFSGRTDTQYF
TRBJ2-7 . TRBV5-4 . TGTGCCAGCAGCTTGGGAGCCTACGAGCAGTACTTC CASSLGAYEQYF
TRBJ1-6 . TRBV7-2 . TGTGCCAGCAGCGAAGGTCCGGCGAGCGGTTCACCCCTCCACTTT CASSEGPASGSPLHF
TRBJ1-5 TRBD1 TRBV28 . TGTGCCAGCAGTTTGTCAGGACAGGGCAATCAGCCCCAGCATTTT CASSLSGQGNQPQHF
TRBJ2-7 TRBD1 TRBV30 . TGTGCCTGCCAAATCCGGGACAGCAACGAGCAGTACTTC CACQIRDSNEQYF
TRBJ1-2 . TRBV6-5 . TGTGCCAGCAGTTACGGGGGGTTTGATAGCTATGGCTACACCTTC CASSYGGFDSYGYTF